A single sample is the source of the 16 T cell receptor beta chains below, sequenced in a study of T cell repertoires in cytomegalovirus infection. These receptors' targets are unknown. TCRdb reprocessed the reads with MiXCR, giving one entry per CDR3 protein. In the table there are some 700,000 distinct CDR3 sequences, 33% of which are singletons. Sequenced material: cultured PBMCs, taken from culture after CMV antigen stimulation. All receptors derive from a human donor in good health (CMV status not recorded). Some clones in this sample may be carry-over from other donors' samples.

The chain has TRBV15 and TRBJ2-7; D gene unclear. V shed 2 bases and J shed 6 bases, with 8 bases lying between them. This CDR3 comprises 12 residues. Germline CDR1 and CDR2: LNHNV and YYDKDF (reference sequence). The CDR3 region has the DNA TGTGCCACCAGCAGACCCACCTCCGAGCAGTACTTC. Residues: CATSRPTSEQYF.

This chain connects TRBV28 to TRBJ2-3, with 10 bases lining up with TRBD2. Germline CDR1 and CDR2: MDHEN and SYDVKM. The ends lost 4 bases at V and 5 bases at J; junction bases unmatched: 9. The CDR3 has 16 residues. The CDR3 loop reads CASSSGQRGGQDTQYF. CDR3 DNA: TGTGCCAGCAGTTCGGGCCAGCGGGGGGGCCAAGATACGCAGTATTTT.

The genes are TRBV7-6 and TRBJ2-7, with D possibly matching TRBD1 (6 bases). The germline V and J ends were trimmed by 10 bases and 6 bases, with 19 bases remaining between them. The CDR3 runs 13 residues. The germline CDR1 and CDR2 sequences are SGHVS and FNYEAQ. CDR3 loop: CATSAAWGLEQYF. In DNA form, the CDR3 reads TGTGCCACCTCGGCTGCCTGGGGGCTCGAGCAGTACTTC.

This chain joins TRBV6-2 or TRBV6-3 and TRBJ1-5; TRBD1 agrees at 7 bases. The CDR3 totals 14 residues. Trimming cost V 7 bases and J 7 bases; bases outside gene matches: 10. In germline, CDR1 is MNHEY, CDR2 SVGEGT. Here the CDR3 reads CASTRGARVQPQHF. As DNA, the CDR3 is TGTGCCAGCACCAGGGGGGCACGGGTCCAGCCCCAGCATTTT.

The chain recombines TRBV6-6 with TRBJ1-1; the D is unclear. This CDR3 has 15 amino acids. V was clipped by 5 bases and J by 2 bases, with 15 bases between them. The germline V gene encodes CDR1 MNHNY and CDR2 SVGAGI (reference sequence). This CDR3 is CASSRDLDGNTEAFF. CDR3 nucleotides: TGTGCCAGCAGTAGGGATCTGGACGGAAACACTGAAGCTTTCTTT.

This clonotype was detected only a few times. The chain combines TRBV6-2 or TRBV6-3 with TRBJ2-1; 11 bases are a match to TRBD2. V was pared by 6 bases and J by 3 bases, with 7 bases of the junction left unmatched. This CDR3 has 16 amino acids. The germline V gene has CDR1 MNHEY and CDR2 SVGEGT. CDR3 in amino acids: CASRSRGLAVYNEQFF. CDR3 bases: TGTGCCAGCAGATCAAGGGGACTAGCGGTCTACAATGAGCAGTTCTTC.

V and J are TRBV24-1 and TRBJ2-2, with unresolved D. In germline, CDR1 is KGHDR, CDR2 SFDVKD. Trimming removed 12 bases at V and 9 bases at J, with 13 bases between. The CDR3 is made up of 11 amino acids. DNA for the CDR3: TGTGCCCCGCATGATCTCCGGGAGCTGTTTTTT. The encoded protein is CAPHDLRELFF.

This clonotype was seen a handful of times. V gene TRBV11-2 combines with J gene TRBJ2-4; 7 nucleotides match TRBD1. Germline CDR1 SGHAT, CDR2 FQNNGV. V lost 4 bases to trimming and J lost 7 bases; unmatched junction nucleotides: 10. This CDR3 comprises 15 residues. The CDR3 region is CASSSPDRSGNIQYF. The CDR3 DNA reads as TGTGCCAGCAGCTCACCGGACAGGTCCGGGAACATTCAGTACTTC.

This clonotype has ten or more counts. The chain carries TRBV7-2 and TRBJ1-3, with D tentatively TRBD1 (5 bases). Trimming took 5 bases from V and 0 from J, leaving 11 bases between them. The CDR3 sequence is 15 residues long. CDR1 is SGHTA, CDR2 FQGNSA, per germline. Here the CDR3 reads CASSPGLNSGNTIYF. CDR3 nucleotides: TGTGCCAGCAGCCCGGGACTGAACTCTGGAAACACCATATATTTT. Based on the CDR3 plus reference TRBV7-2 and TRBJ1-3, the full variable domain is GAGVSQSPSNKVTEKGKDVELRCDPISGHTALYWYRQSLGQGLEFLIYFQGNSAPDKSGLPSDRFSAERTGGSVSTLTIQRTQQEDSAVYLCASSPGLNSGNTIYFGEGSWLTVV.

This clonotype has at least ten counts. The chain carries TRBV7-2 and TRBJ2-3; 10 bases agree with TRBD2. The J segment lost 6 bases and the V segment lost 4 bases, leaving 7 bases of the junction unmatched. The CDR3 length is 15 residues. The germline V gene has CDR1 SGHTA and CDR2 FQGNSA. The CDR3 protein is CASSSVPGLADTQYF. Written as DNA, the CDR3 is TGTGCCAGCAGCTCCGTCCCGGGACTAGCGGATACGCAGTATTTT.

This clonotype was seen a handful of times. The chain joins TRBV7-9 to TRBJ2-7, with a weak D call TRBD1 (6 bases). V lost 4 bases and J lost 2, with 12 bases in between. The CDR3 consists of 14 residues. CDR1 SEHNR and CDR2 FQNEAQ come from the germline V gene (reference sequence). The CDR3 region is CASSSTGNTYEQYF. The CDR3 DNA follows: TGTGCCAGCAGCTCAACAGGGAATACCTACGAGCAGTACTTC. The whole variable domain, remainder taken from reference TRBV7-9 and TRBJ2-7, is DTGVSQNPRHKITKRGQNVTFRCDPISEHNRLYWYRQTLGQGPEFLTYFQNEAQLEKSRLLSDRFSAERPKGSFSTLEIQRTEQGDSAMYLCASSSTGNTYEQYFGPGTRLTVT.

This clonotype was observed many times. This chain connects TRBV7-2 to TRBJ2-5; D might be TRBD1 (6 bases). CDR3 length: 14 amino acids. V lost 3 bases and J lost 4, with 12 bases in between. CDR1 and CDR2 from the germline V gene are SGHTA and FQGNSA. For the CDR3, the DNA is TGTGCCAGCAGCTTTCAACGAGGGGGAGAGACCCAGTACTTC. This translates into CASSFQRGGETQYF.

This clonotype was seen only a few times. DNA for the CDR3: TGTGCCATCAGATACACAGGGGGCTCCTACGAGCAGTACTTC. Translated, it gives CAIRYTGGSYEQYF. The J gene is TRBJ2-7, the V gene TRBV10-3; TRBD1 matches at 8 bases. The CDR3 length is 14 residues. The V segment lost 6 bases and the J segment 0 bases; nucleotides outside the gene matches: 4. The germline V gene encodes CDR1 ENHRY and CDR2 SYGVKD.

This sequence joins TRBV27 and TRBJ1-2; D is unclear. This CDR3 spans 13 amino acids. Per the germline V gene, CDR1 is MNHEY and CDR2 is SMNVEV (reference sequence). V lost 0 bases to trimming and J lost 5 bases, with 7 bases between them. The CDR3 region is CASSLSEGYGYTF. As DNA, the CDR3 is TGTGCCAGCAGTTTATCTGAGGGTTATGGCTACACCTTC.

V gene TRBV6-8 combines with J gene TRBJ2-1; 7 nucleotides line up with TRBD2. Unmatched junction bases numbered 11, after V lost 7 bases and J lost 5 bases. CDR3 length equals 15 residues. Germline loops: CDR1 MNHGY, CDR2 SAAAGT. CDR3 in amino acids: CASTLRASGHNEQFF. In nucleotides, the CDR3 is TGTGCCAGCACCCTAAGGGCTAGCGGCCACAATGAGCAGTTCTTC.

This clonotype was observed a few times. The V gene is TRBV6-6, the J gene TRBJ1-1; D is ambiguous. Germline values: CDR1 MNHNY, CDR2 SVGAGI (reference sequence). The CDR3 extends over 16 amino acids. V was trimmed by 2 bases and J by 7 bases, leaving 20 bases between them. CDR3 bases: TGTGCCAGCAGTTACAAACCCTCTATGTTAAGGGATGAAGCTTTCTTT. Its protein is CASSYKPSMLRDEAFF.